What follows describes a single T cell receptor beta chain. How the authors handled the data: From reference gene primer amplification, estimates of nucleated cell counts were derived. Measured with immunoSEQ multiplex PCR; TCRdb has only the in-frame clones, and not every one. V and J calls and clone size are copied from that table; D and trimming were computed from the DNA. Among more than 250,000 clones, around 89% were seen once, and the ten largest hold 1.6%. Patients of the Seattle cohort, enrolled during active infection, were followed longitudinally. CDR3 size: 18 residues. CDR1 and CDR2 from the germline V gene are SGHRS and YFSETQ. The ends lost 4 bases at V and 7 bases at J; junction bases unmatched: 21. The sample is drawn from a study of blood T cell repertoires in COVID-19. About the research overall: Acute and convalescent COVID-19 samples came from the United States, Italy and Spain. PBMCs, B-cell-depleted T cells, or T cells were the source of the cDNA or gDNA that made up the material.

The receptor's source is a woman younger than 45 with COVID-19, enrolled during active disease. Material for sequencing was peripheral blood. This chain joins TRBV5-1 and TRBJ1-2, with TRBD1 matching over 8 bases. Here the CDR3 DNA reads TGCGCCAGCAGCCTAGCCTGGGACCAGGGGGCGAGTGGATCTGGCTACACCTTC. Translated: CASSLAWDQGASGSGYTF.